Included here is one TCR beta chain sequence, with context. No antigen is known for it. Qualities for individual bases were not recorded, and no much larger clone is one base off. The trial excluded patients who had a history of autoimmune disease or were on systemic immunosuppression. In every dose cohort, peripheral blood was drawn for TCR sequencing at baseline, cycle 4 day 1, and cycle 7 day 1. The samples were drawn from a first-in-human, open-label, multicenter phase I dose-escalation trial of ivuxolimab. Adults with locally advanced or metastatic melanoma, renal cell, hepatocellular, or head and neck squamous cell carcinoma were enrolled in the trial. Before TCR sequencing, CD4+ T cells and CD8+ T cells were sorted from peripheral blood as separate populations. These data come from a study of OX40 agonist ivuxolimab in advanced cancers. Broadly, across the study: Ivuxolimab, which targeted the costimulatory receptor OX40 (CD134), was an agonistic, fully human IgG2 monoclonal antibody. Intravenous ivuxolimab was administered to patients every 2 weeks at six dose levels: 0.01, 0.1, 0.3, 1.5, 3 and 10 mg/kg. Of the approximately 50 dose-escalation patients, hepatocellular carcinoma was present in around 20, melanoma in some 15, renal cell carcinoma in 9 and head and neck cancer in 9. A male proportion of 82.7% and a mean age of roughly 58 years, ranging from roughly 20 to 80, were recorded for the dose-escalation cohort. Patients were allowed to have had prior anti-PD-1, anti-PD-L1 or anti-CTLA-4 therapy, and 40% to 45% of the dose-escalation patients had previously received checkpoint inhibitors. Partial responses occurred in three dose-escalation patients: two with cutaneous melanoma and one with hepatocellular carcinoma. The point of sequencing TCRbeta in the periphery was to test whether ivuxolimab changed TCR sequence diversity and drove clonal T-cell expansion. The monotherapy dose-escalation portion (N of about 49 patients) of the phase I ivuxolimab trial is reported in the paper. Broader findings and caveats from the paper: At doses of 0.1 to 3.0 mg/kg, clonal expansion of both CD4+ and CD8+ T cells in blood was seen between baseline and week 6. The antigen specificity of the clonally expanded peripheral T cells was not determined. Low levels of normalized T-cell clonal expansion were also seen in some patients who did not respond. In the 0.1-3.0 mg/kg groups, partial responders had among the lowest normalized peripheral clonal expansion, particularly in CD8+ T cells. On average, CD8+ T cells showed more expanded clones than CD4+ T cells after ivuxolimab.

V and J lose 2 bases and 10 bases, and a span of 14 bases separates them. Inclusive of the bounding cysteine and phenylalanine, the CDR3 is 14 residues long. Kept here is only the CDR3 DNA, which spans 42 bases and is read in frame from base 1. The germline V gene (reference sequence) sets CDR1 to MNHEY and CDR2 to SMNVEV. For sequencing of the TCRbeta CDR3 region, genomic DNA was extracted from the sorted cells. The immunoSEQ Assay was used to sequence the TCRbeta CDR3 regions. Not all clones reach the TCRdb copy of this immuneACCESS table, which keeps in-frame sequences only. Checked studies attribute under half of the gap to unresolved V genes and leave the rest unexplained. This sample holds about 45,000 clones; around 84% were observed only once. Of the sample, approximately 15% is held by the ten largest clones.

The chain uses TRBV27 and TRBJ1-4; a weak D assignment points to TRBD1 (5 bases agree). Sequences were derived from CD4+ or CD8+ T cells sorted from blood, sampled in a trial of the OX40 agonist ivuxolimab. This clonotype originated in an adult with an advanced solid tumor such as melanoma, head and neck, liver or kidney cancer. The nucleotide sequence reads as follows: TGTGCCAGCAGTTTAGGACACCCTGGGGGAAAACTGTTTTTT. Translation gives CASSLGHPGGKLFF.